This entry is about one T cell receptor (beta chain). What antigen it recognizes has not been identified. The input lacks base qualities; no much larger clone sits a single base away. The immunoSEQ Assay, a bias-controlled multiplex PCR, was used to amplify TCRbeta CDR3 regions from genomic DNA. As for the original processing: The number of nucleated cells in each sample was estimated by amplification of reference gene primers within the assay. To quantify the absolute abundance of each unique TCRbeta CDR3 rearrangement, sequence reads were collapsed and filtered. For each sample, productive Simpson clonality was calculated by taking the square root of Simpson's diversity index across productive rearrangements. The table was pulled from immuneACCESS by TCRdb, which kept in-frame rearrangements only. Such tables lose some clones; where checked, under half of the loss comes from unresolved V genes, and the rest has no known cause. V, J and clone size derive from that table, while D and trimming were established from the DNA sequence. For this sample the table gives fewer than 150,000 clones, of which around 88% were detected only once. The ten largest clones capture roughly 18% of the sample.

Another Seattle source contributed samples from volunteer blood donors who had recovered from COVID-19. Whole blood was collected in K2EDTA tubes by collaborating institutions according to the institutions' own protocols. For TCRbeta analysis, collaborator samples were shipped as frozen whole blood, as isolated PBMCs, or as DNA extracted from either sample type. The data were taken from a study of blood T cell repertoires in COVID-19 (dated by TCRdb to the early 2020s). As for the study more broadly: Samples from collaborators originated in the United States, Italy and Spain and spanned both the acute and convalescent phases of COVID-19. Deeply sampled blood TCRbeta repertoires from subjects exposed to, actively infected with, or recovered from COVID-19 were included in the dataset. The samples were drawn from two sources: the first 160 participants of the ongoing ImmuneRACE study, and 950 to 1,500 subjects contributed by 6 global collaborators. A freely available public database, intended as a resource for researchers studying the immune response to SARS-CoV-2, is where the repertoires were released. The prospective study material was composed of cDNA or gDNA derived from T cells, B-cell-depleted T cells, or PBMCs. Where HLA class I and class II types were available, the types were taken from metadata supplied by the sample provider, not from assay-based typing. A de-identified subject ID, COVID-19 status, age in years and sex were almost always included in the sample metadata. The paper as a whole reports these results and caveats: The quantity of clinical and demographic metadata differed by source and by participant and was supplied without curation.

From a lookup of the germline V gene, CDR1 and CDR2 are SGHRS and YFSETQ. From V the trimming removes 0 bases and from J it removes 3 bases, while the gene matches leave 7 bases of the junction unaccounted for. The CDR3 measures 16 amino acids from cysteine to phenylalanine. The entry retains the CDR3 DNA only, 48 bases that are in frame from base 1. The chain is assembled from TRBV5-1 and TRBJ1-1; a stretch of 8 junction bases matches TRBD1. The TCR comes from a woman in her fifties or sixties who had recovered from COVID-19. The sample comprised peripheral blood. The CDR3 reads as follows: CASSLDSRQGYTEAFF. The DNA sequence follows: TGCGCCAGCAGCTTGGATTCCAGACAGGGGTACACTGAAGCTTTCTTT.